This T cell receptor (beta chain) came from a study of cytomegalovirus exposure and HLA in healthy donors. In the study overall: The study's early data release held some 85 million unique TCRs from HLA-typed donors.

With respect to this clone: Its antigen is currently unknown.

Trimming cost V 2 bases and J 4 bases, with 15 bases left between them. The CDR3 is made up of 15 amino acids. Per germline, CDR1 MNHNS and CDR2 SASEGT. Study outcomes and limitations: It was about 150 TCR beta chains that were listed as cytomegalovirus-associated. Presence/absence analyses treated sequencing depth as roughly uniform across donors.

Amplification used 60 Vbeta primers and 13 Jbeta primers. Original analysis: Later reanalysis found about 78 million unique TCR beta chains, around 10 million of them shared. TCRdb keeps only in-frame clones here, not all; method: immunoSEQ multiplex PCR. V, J and clone size are those of that table, while D and trimming were read from the DNA. The sample has 90,000 to 100,000 clones; about 66% are singletons. The chain has TRBV6-1 and TRBJ2-7; TRBD2 is a possible D gene (5 bases). This receptor was obtained from a boy aged 5-17 years in good health and CMV-seropositive. The sequenced sample consisted of PBMCs. CDR3 sequence: CASSESSGEGYEQYF. The CDR3 DNA follows: TGTGCCAGCAGTGAAAGCTCGGGTGAGGGTTACGAGCAGTACTTC.